These T cell receptor beta chains were read from a single sample in a study of blood T cell repertoires in COVID-19. Assay: immunoSEQ multiplex PCR; the TCRdb copy retains only in-frame clones and omits some. The sample has hundreds of thousands of clones; almost 90% are singletons. Material: PBMCs or T cells enriched from blood (not recorded which). Source of these receptors: a woman aged 18-29 years with acute COVID-19. Both conserved end residues are part of each CDR3. The D gene is left open where the match is weak. Not every row has a clone size; where given, it reads once, few, many or a size class.

>TRBV5-3|TRBJ1-5|.|.
TGTGCCAGAAGCCGGGGACAATATGATCAGCCCCAGCATTTT
CARSRGQYDQPQHF
>TRBV13|TRBJ2-3|once|.
TGTGCCAGCAGCTTAGAGGGGGAATCCACAGATACGCAGTATTTT
CASSLEGESTDTQYF
>TRBV3-1/TRBV3-2|TRBJ1-2|.|TRBD1
TGTGCCAGCAGCCAGGACCTGGGCGGGACAGAGTATGGCTACACCTTC
CASSQDLGGTEYGYTF
>TRBV4-2|TRBJ1-1|.|.
TGTGCCAGCAGCCATAACACCATGAACACTGAAGCTTTCTTT
CASSHNTMNTEAFF
>TRBV28|TRBJ2-1|.|TRBD2
TGTGCCAGCAGTACTATGATATGGACTAGCGGAGGGGTGGATGAGCAGTTCTTC
CASSTMIWTSGGVDEQFF
>TRBV28|TRBJ1-4|.|TRBD1
TGTGCCAGCAGTTCTACCGGGACAGGGAAAGAAAAACTGTTTTTT
CASSSTGTGKEKLFF
>TRBV27|TRBJ2-7|.|TRBD1
TGTGCCAGCAGTCTGGGGACAGGGATATTCTACGAGCAGTACTTC
CASSLGTGIFYEQYF
>TRBV30|TRBJ2-1|once|.
TGTGCCTGGAGTCCCGTCGAGTTAGAACAGGTACTCTACAATGAGCAGTTCTTC
CAWSPVELEQVLYNEQFF
>TRBV27|TRBJ1-5|.|.
TGTGCCAGCAGTTTATCGGGGGGGGTCAATCAGCCCCAGCATTTT
CASSLSGGVNQPQHF
>TRBV27|TRBJ2-1|.|TRBD2
TGTGCCAGCAGTTTGCCTCCGGCTAGCGGGAGTTACAATGAGCAGTTCTTC
CASSLPPASGSYNEQFF
>TRBV18|TRBJ2-7|.|TRBD1
TGTGCCAGCTCACCAGGGACAGGACTAAGGGAGCAGTACTTC
CASSPGTGLREQYF
>TRBV4-3|TRBJ2-7|.|TRBD1
TGCGCCAGCAGCCAAGACCACGGGAAATGGACAGGCTGGAGCGAGCAGTACTTC
CASSQDHGKWTGWSEQYF
>TRBV7-6|TRBJ2-1|.|TRBD2
TGTGCCAGCAGCTTTCTAGCGGGAGAAGTCTACAATGAGCAGTTCTTC
CASSFLAGEVYNEQFF
>TRBV29-1|TRBJ2-7|.|.
TGCAGCGTTGAAGGGGGCCAGGGGCAATCTGTGGACGAGCAGTACTTC
CSVEGGQGQSVDEQYF
>TRBV5-1|TRBJ1-2|.|.
TGCGCCAGCAGCTTGGTTACAGCTTCGGATGGCTACACCTTC
CASSLVTASDGYTF
>TRBV12-3/TRBV12-4|TRBJ2-1|.|TRBD2
TGTGCCAGCAGTTTAGGGGGACTAGTAGAGCAGTTCTTC
CASSLGGLVEQFF
>TRBV28|TRBJ2-1|.|TRBD1
TGTGCCAGCAGTACTCCCGGGACAGGGGTCAATGAGCAGTTCTTC
CASSTPGTGVNEQFF
>TRBV6-2/TRBV6-3|TRBJ2-1|.|.
TGTGCCAGCAGCACCTCCCCGGTGGAGCAGTTCTTC
CASSTSPVEQFF
>TRBV11-2|TRBJ1-6|.|TRBD1
TGTGCCAGCAGCCTATGGGACAGGGCGGGCTCAGACTATAATTCACCCCTCCACTTT
CASSLWDRAGSDYNSPLHF
>TRBV30|TRBJ1-5|.|.
TGTGCCTGGAGTGATACCCCGCAGGGCTTGTTTAGCAATCAGCCCCAGCATTTT
CAWSDTPQGLFSNQPQHF
>TRBV13|TRBJ2-1|.|.
TGTGCCAGCAGCCGCTTAGCCCCGGCAAGGACTATCAGCTCCTACAATGAGCAGTTCTTC
CASSRLAPARTISSYNEQFF
>TRBV18|TRBJ1-2|.|.
TGTGCCAGCTCACCACCAAGGACCAGGGTGGACTATGGCTACACCTTC
CASSPPRTRVDYGYTF
>TRBV7-2|TRBJ2-2|.|.
TGTGCCAGCAGCTTATTTCGGAGTACCGGGGAGCTGTTTTTT
CASSLFRSTGELFF
>TRBV27|TRBJ1-6|.|TRBD1
TGTGCCAGCAGAAGGACAGGGGTAAGCTCCTATAATTCACCCCTCCACTTT
CASRRTGVSSYNSPLHF
>TRBV5-1|TRBJ2-7|.|TRBD2
TGCGCCAGCTCTAGCGGGCCTGGCTACGAGCAGTACTTC
CASSSGPGYEQYF
>TRBV28|TRBJ2-5|.|TRBD1
TGTGCCAGCAGTTCCGCCGGGACAGCGAAAGAGACCCAGTACTTC
CASSSAGTAKETQYF
>TRBV6-5|TRBJ1-1|once|TRBD1
TGTGCCAGCAGCCGGGACAGACGTATGAACACTGAAGCTTTCTTT
CASSRDRRMNTEAFF
>TRBV7-6|TRBJ2-5|.|TRBD1
TGTGCCAGCAGCTTAGCTCTCGGACAGGGTGTTTACTTC
CASSLALGQGVYF
>TRBV11-2|TRBJ2-7|once|TRBD2
TGTGCCAGCAGCCAACTAGCGGGAGGGCCTCGGTACGAGCAGTACTTC
CASSQLAGGPRYEQYF
>TRBV28|TRBJ2-1|.|TRBD2
TGTGCCAGCAGTTTGAGGACTAGTCGGGCAAATGAGCAGTTCTTC
CASSLRTSRANEQFF
>TRBV5-1|TRBJ2-1|.|TRBD2
TGCGCCAGCAGCTTGTTGTTAGCGGGAGGGGGGCCTAGCTCCTACAATGAGCAGTTCTTC
CASSLLLAGGGPSSYNEQFF
>TRBV15|TRBJ2-7|.|TRBD2
TGTGCCACCAGCAGATCGGCGGGAGTGATATACGAGCAGTACTTC
CATSRSAGVIYEQYF
>TRBV24-1|TRBJ1-2|.|.
TGTGCCACCAGTGATAACAGGGATAACTATGGCTACACCTTC
CATSDNRDNYGYTF
>TRBV11-2|TRBJ2-1|.|.
TGTGCCAGCAGCCGGGTCGCGGGTATCTACAATGAGCAGTTCTTC
CASSRVAGIYNEQFF
>TRBV7-9|TRBJ2-7|.|.
TGTGCCAGCAGCTTAGTTCCCCAGGCTAGCTGGGACGAGCAGTACTTC
CASSLVPQASWDEQYF
>TRBV4-1|TRBJ2-1|.|TRBD2
TGCGCCAGCAGCCAACCCTCTAGCGGGGGCTACAATGAGCAGTTCTTC
CASSQPSSGGYNEQFF
>TRBV12-5|TRBJ2-1|.|TRBD2
TGTGCTAGTGGTCGTCAGAAAGTAGCGGGAGGGCCCAGGGATGAGCAGTTCTTC
CASGRQKVAGGPRDEQFF
>TRBV2|TRBJ2-5|.|.
TGTGCCACCCTCGGGATCCAAGAGACCCAGTACTTC
CATLGIQETQYF
>TRBV28|TRBJ1-1|.|.
TGTGCCAGCAGTTCCCCCCTTGGAGGGAGGGACACTGAAGCTTTCTTT
CASSSPLGGRDTEAFF
>TRBV27|TRBJ2-2|.|.
TGTGCCAGCAGTCGACTTGCCGGGACGAACACCGGGGAGCTGTTTTTT
CASSRLAGTNTGELFF
>TRBV29-1|TRBJ2-1|.|.
TGCAGCGCCGAGACACGTGAGCAGTTCTTC
CSAETREQFF
>TRBV2|TRBJ2-3|few|TRBD1
TGTGCCACCCCCTTGGACAGGGCCACAGATACGCAGTATTTT
CATPLDRATDTQYF